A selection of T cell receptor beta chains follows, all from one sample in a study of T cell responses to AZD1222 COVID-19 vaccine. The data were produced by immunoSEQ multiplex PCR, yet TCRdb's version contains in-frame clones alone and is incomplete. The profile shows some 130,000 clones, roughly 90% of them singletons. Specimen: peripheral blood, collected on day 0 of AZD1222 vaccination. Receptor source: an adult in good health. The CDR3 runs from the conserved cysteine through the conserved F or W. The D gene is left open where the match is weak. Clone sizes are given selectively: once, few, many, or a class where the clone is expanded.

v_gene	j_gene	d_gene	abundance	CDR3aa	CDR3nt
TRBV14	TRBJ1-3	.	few	CASSRLGPPGGNTIYF	TGTGCCAGCAGCCGGTTGGGACCCCCGGGAGGAAACACCATATATTTT
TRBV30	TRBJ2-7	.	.	CAWKPFRSPGAYEQYF	TGTGCCTGGAAGCCTTTTCGCTCCCCCGGCGCCTACGAGCAGTACTTC
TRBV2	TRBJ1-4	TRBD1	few	CASRAPGQYNEKLFF	TGTGCCAGCAGGGCCCCGGGACAGTATAATGAAAAACTGTTTTTT
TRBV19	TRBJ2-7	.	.	CASSIAHAPAYEQYF	TGTGCCAGTAGTATAGCCCATGCCCCGGCCTACGAGCAGTACTTC
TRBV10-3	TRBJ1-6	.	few	CAISESNGGGSPLHF	TGTGCCATCAGTGAGTCGAACGGGGGCGGTTCACCCCTCCACTTT
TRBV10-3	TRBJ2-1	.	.	CAISDRTEISSYNEQFF	TGTGCCATCAGTGATCGGACAGAAATAAGCTCCTACAATGAGCAGTTCTTC
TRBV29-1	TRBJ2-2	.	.	CSARIGGAYTGELFF	TGCAGCGCCCGGATCGGCGGGGCGTACACCGGGGAGCTGTTTTTT
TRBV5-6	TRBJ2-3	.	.	CASSRGAANTDTQYF	TGTGCCAGCAGCCGCGGGGCAGCAAACACAGATACGCAGTATTTT
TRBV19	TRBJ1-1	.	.	CASSITGRTEAFF	TGTGCCAGTAGTATTACCGGGAGAACTGAAGCCTTCTTT
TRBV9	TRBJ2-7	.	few	CASGTGEYEQYF	TGTGCCAGCGGTACGGGGGAGTACGAGCAGTACTTC
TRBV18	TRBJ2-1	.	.	CASSPGAVGAYNEQFF	TGTGCCAGCTCACCAGGCGCGGTAGGGGCCTACAATGAGCAGTTCTTC
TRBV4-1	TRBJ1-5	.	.	CASRPRTGRNQPQHF	TGCGCCAGCCGCCCGCGAACCGGGCGGAATCAGCCCCAGCATTTT
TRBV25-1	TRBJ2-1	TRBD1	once	CASSATGTGLGNEQFF	TGTGCCAGCAGTGCCACCGGGACAGGGTTAGGCAATGAGCAGTTCTTC
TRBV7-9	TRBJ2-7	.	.	CASSFEDSGYEQYF	TGTGCCAGCAGCTTTGAGGACAGCGGCTACGAGCAGTACTTC
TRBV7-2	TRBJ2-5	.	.	CASSLQSLETQYF	TGTGCCAGCAGCTTGCAAAGCCTGGAGACCCAGTACTTC
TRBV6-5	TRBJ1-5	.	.	CASNRDTHQFRHF	TGTGCCAGCAATCGGGACACTCACCAGTTTCGGCATTTT
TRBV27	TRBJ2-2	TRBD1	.	CASSGTGTVLSGELFF	TGTGCCAGCAGTGGAACCGGGACAGTACTCTCCGGGGAGCTGTTTTTT
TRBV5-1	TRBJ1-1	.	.	CASSLGPNEAFF	TGCGCCAGCAGCCTGGGACCAAATGAAGCTTTCTTT
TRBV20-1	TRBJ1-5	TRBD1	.	CSASAQGGYSNQPQHF	TGCAGTGCTAGTGCACAGGGGGGCTATAGCAATCAGCCCCAGCATTTT
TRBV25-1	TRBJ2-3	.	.	CASSEYRTDTQYF	TGTGCCAGCAGTGAATATAGGACAGATACGCAGTATTTT
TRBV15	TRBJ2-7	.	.	CATSRDRDEQYF	TGTGCCACCAGCAGAGACCGAGACGAGCAGTACTTC
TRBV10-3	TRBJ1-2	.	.	CAISEPKVSNYGYTF	TGTGCCATCAGTGAACCAAAGGTGTCTAACTATGGCTACACCTTC
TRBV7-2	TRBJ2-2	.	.	CASTRQGGRNTGELFF	TGTGCCAGCACGCGCCAGGGTGGGAGGAACACCGGGGAGCTGTTTTTT
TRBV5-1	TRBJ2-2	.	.	CASSLEVRQTKGVFHGELFF	TGCGCCAGCAGCTTGGAGGTGCGACAGACCAAAGGAGTATTCCACGGGGAGCTGTTTTTT
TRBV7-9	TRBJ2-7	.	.	CASSPPTTYEQYF	TGTGCCAGCAGCCCACCGACTACGTACGAGCAGTACTTC
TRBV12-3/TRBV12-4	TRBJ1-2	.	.	CASSLRKNYGYTF	TGTGCCAGCAGTTTGAGGAAAAACTATGGCTACACCTTC
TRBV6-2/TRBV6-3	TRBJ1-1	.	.	CASSYGGNTEAFF	TGTGCCAGCAGTTACGGAGGGAACACTGAAGCTTTCTTT
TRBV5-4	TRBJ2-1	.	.	CASSLGGIGYNEQFF	TGTGCCAGCAGCTTGGGAGGGATTGGCTACAATGAGCAGTTCTTC
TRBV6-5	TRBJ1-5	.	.	CASSYGRTNQPQHF	TGTGCCAGCAGTTACGGTAGGACAAATCAGCCCCAGCATTTT
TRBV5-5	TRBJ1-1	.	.	CASSGGEINTEAFF	TGTGCCAGCAGCGGCGGGGAGATTAACACTGAAGCTTTCTTT
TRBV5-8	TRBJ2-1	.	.	CASSLGTVVNEQFF	TGTGCCAGCAGCTTGGGGACAGTGGTTAATGAGCAGTTCTTC
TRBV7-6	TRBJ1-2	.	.	CASSLYSGASNYGYTF	TGTGCCAGCAGCCTCTACAGTGGCGCTTCTAACTATGGCTACACCTTC
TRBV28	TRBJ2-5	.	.	CASGRRETQYF	TGTGCCAGCGGAAGAAGGGAGACCCAGTACTTC
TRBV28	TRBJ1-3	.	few	CASSPGSGNTIYF	TGTGCCAGCAGCCCAGGCTCTGGAAACACCATATATTTT
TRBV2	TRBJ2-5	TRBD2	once	CASSEEVTSGGGETQYF	TGTGCCAGCAGTGAAGAGGTGACTAGCGGAGGGGGAGAGACCCAGTACTTC
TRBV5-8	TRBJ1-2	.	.	CASSTVGGLGGYTF	TGTGCCAGCAGCACCGTCGGGGGTTTAGGTGGCTACACCTTC
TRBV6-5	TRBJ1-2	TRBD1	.	CASRQGAAGYTF	TGTGCCAGCAGGCAGGGGGCGGCTGGCTACACCTTC
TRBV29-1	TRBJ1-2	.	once	CSVGSGRYGYTF	TGCAGCGTTGGCTCCGGGAGGTATGGCTACACCTTC
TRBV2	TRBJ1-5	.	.	CASSEGNQPQHF	TGTGCCAGCAGTGAGGGGAATCAGCCCCAGCATTTT
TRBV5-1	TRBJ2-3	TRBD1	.	CASSEPGQGRLTDTQYF	TGCGCCAGCAGCGAACCGGGACAGGGGAGGCTCACAGATACGCAGTATTTT
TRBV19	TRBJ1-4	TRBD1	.	CASSIAAGGEKLFF	TGTGCCAGTAGTATAGCTGCAGGGGGCGAAAAACTGTTTTTT
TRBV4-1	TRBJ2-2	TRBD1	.	CASSHPPGQGTGELFF	TGCGCCAGCAGCCATCCCCCGGGACAGGGAACCGGGGAGCTGTTTTTT
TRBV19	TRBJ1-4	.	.	CASSMDWGNEKLFF	TGTGCCAGTAGTATGGACTGGGGCAATGAAAAACTGTTTTTT
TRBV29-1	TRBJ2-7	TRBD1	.	CSVRTGDSSYEQYF	TGCAGCGTTCGGACAGGGGATAGCTCCTACGAGCAGTACTTC
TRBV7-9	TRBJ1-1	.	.	CASSLGQRTEAFF	TGTGCCAGCAGCTTAGGCCAACGCACTGAAGCTTTCTTT
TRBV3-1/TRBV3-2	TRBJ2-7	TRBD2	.	CASSQDTSGGAEQYF	TGTGCCAGCAGCCAAGATACTAGCGGGGGGGCCGAGCAGTACTTC
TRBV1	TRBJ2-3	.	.	CTSSPRIRDSQYF	TGCACCAGCAGCCCGCGGATTAGGGATTCGCAGTATTTT
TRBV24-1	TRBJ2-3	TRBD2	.	CATSAPGTSGANTQYF	TGTGCCACCAGTGCCCCCGGGACTAGCGGGGCAAATACGCAGTATTTT
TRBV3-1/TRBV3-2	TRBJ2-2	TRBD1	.	CASSPWTGMAGELFF	TGTGCCAGCAGCCCTTGGACAGGGATGGCCGGGGAGCTGTTTTTT
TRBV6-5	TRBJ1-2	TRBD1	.	CASTSGTGRGYTF	TGTGCCAGCACCTCCGGGACAGGAAGGGGCTACACCTTC
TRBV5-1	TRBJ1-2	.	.	CASSLETGDYGYTF	TGCGCCAGCAGCTTGGAAACAGGTGACTATGGCTACACCTTC